The rows below give T cell receptor beta chains drawn from one sample of a study of regulatory T cells in long-lasting Graves disease. TCRdb re-called the multiplex PCR reads with MiXCR, one entry per CDR3 protein. The profile shows around 330,000 distinct CDR3 sequences, about a sixth of them singletons. Sequencing was performed on peripheral blood mononuclear cells (PBMCs), taken at new diagnosis, from a patient treated with antithyroid drugs. These receptors originate from a female donor with Graves disease. Both conserved end residues are part of each CDR3. A D gene is named only where the DNA matches it firmly.

V	D	J	CDR3
TRBV4-2	.	TRBJ1-3	CASSQEPGSGYTIYF
TRBV7-9	.	TRBJ2-1	CASSLASRPEYNEQFF
TRBV5-1	TRBD1	TRBJ2-6	CASSSRTGGMANGANVLTF
TRBV6-1	TRBD2	TRBJ2-1	CASSRPLAGINNEQFF
TRBV28	.	TRBJ2-4	CASSLGAGVNKNIQYF
TRBV5-6	.	TRBJ1-2	CASSSGQNYRYTF
TRBV20-1	TRBD2	TRBJ2-3	CSARPLAESTDTQYF
TRBV20-1	TRBD1	TRBJ2-6	CSASTGDRDVLTF
TRBV10-1	.	TRBJ2-7	CASSRGVYEQYF
TRBV2	TRBD2	TRBJ2-5	CASSASGGETQYF
TRBV6-5	.	TRBJ1-4	CASSWEATNEKLFF
TRBV7-2	.	TRBJ1-5	CASSLERDQPQHF
TRBV5-6	.	TRBJ2-3	CAGRSGRDPSFTDTQYF
TRBV7-2	TRBD2	TRBJ2-3	CASSLASGLSTDTQYF
TRBV28	TRBD2	TRBJ2-7	CASRAGLDLKQYF
TRBV5-5	.	TRBJ2-1	CASSHDNLKDEQFF
TRBV14	.	TRBJ2-3	CASSQDLMRDTQYF
TRBV12-3/TRBV12-4	.	TRBJ2-7	CASRGPTYEQYF
TRBV18	.	TRBJ2-5	CASSPLLDSPETQYF
TRBV7-9	TRBD2	TRBJ2-1	CASSPVAGTEQFF
TRBV12-3/TRBV12-4	.	TRBJ2-6	CATASSGANVLTF
TRBV3-1	.	TRBJ2-3	CASSQGGGLMTDTRYF
TRBV6-2/TRBV6-3	TRBD2	TRBJ2-1	CASSYRPLAAYNEQFF
TRBV7-9	.	TRBJ2-1	CASSLESGSLASYNEQFF
TRBV30	.	TRBJ1-5	CAWSRGSQPQHF
TRBV28	.	TRBJ1-1	CASSIPIGQTEAFF
TRBV2	TRBD2	TRBJ2-2	CASRTSGNTGELFF
TRBV11-1	TRBD2	TRBJ2-1	CASSLLPATGQAGVRFEQFF
TRBV12-3/TRBV12-4	.	TRBJ2-7	CASRSTVEQYF
TRBV19	TRBD1	TRBJ1-1	CASRGQGLDTEAFF
TRBV6-1	.	TRBJ2-7	CASSEGASRTYEQYF
TRBV19	TRBD2	TRBJ2-1	CATRGGSTSYNEQFF
TRBV28	.	TRBJ2-5	CASSSLETSRETQYF
TRBV28	.	TRBJ2-7	CASTRKVSYEQYF
TRBV7-2	.	TRBJ2-5	CVSSLGRKETQYF
TRBV7-3	TRBD1	TRBJ1-2	CASSFRDRGHHGYTF
TRBV6-5	TRBD1	TRBJ1-3	CASSYGTGSAGNTIYF
TRBV10-3	TRBD1	TRBJ1-2	CAISRGLNGQGLDGYTF
TRBV2	.	TRBJ1-5	CASSEVTLSNQPQHF
TRBV11-2	TRBD2	TRBJ2-7	CASSPTGTSGYEQYF
TRBV20-1	TRBD2	TRBJ2-3	CSAFLPLAGVSDTQYF
TRBV6-1	.	TRBJ1-2	CASSQSIVGVYGGYTF
TRBV19	.	TRBJ2-7	CASGWGYEQYF
TRBV7-2	.	TRBJ2-5	CASSSETAHSETQYF
TRBV19	TRBD2	TRBJ2-7	CASRSGLAAYEQYF